The 24 T cell receptor beta chains presented below share a single source sample, sequenced in a study of cytomegalovirus exposure and HLA in healthy donors. Vbeta (60) and Jbeta (13) primers were used in the PCR. Sequenced by immunoSEQ multiplex PCR; TCRdb stores in-frame clones only, minus some. The listing contains around 71,000 clones. Sequenced: PBMCs. All receptors come from a young woman in good health and CMV-seronegative.

V and J are TRBV5-1 and TRBJ2-3; TRBD2 aligns across 11 bases. Germline lookup yields CDR1 SGHRS and CDR2 YFSETQ. The V gene end was trimmed by 3 bases and the J gene end by 2 bases; junction bases not matched to a gene: 5. CDR3 size: 16 residues. The CDR3 reads CASSSLAGGSTDTQYF. The CDR3 DNA sequence: TGCGCCAGCAGCTCCCTAGCGGGAGGCTCCACAGATACGCAGTATTTT. Full variable domain (remainder filled in from reference TRBV5-1 and TRBJ2-3): KAGVTQTPRYLIKTRGQQVTLSCSPISGHRSVSWYQQTPGQGLQFLFEYFSETQRNKGNFPGRFSGRQFSNSRSEMNVSTLELGDSALYLCASSSLAGGSTDTQYFGPGTRLTVL.

V and J are TRBV10-2 and TRBJ1-5, with 9 bases identical to TRBD1. Trimming at V came to 6 bases and at J to 6 bases, leaving 9 bases not matched to a gene. This CDR3 comprises 15 residues. CDR1 and CDR2 from the germline V gene are WSHSY and SAAADI. Here the CDR3 DNA reads TGCGCCAGCAGAGCGACAGGGGGTAGAGTTCAGCCCCAGCATTTT. Protein product: CASRATGGRVQPQHF.

This chain links TRBV6-5 with TRBJ2-1; 8 bases fit TRBD1. Germline V gene data show CDR1 as MNHEY and CDR2 as SVGAGI. Germline trimming cut 2 bases from V and 10 bases from J; bases unmatched to any gene: 10. The CDR3 contains 15 residues. The DNA for the CDR3 is TGTGCCAGCAGTTACAGGACAGGGTTTAGTGAGGAGCAGTTCTTC. This translates into CASSYRTGFSEEQFF.

This sequence joins TRBV27 and TRBJ2-3, with 8 positions matching TRBD1. V lost 8 bases to trimming and J lost 11 bases; unmatched junction nucleotides: 18. The CDR3 length is 15 residues. Germline V gene sequence: CDR1 MNHEY, CDR2 SMNVEV (reference sequence). The CDR3 loop is CASGYPGQANEGQYF. CDR3 DNA: TGTGCCAGCGGTTATCCGGGACAGGCGAATGAAGGGCAGTATTTT.

V usage is TRBV7-9 and J usage is TRBJ1-1; no firm D call. The germline V and J ends were trimmed by 3 bases and 6 bases, with 8 bases remaining between them. This CDR3 region has 12 residues. The germline CDR1 and CDR2 sequences are SEHNR and FQNEAQ (reference sequence). The CDR3 protein is CASSLSVPEAFF. The CDR3 DNA reads as TGTGCCAGCAGCTTGTCAGTCCCTGAAGCTTTCTTT.

The rearrangement links TRBV5-4 to TRBJ1-4, with D possibly being TRBD1 (6 bases). CDR1 SGHNT and CDR2 YYREEE come from the germline V gene (reference sequence). Trimming removed 0 bases at V and 2 bases at J, with 11 bases between. This CDR3 comprises 16 residues. For the CDR3, the DNA is TGTGCCAGCAGCTTGGGGGTGACAGGCACTAATGAAAAACTGTTTTTT. Its translation: CASSLGVTGTNEKLFF.

The chain is built from TRBV5-1 and TRBJ2-1; tentatively, D is TRBD1 (6 bases). This CDR3 has 15 residues. Germline CDR1 and CDR2: SGHRS and YFSETQ. V was shortened by 0 bases and J by 3 bases, with 10 bases between the two germline ends. CDR3 DNA sequence: TGCGCCAGCAGCTTGGCACAGGGTTTCTACAATGAGCAGTTCTTC. Amino acid sequence: CASSLAQGFYNEQFF.

V is TRBV18 and J is TRBJ2-2; TRBD1 aligns across 7 bases. The J segment lost 0 bases and the V segment lost 4 bases, leaving 5 bases of the junction unmatched. The CDR3 extends over 16 amino acids. Germline lookup yields CDR1 KGHSH and CDR2 LQKENI. Here the CDR3 DNA reads TGTGCCAGCTCACTCATGACAGGGACGAACACCGGGGAGCTGTTTTTT. Translating it yields CASSLMTGTNTGELFF. The variable domain in full, with the rest retrieved from reference TRBV18 and TRBJ2-2, is NAGVMQNPRHLVRRRGQEARLRCSPMKGHSHVYWYRQLPEEGLKFMVYLQKENIIDESGMPKERFSAEFPKEGPSILRIQQVVRGDSAAYFCASSLMTGTNTGELFFGEGSRLTVL.

The genes are TRBV5-1 and TRBJ1-4, with D possibly TRBD1 on 6 matching bases. CDR1 is SGHRS and CDR2 is YFSETQ in the germline V gene. Trimming pared 0 bases from V and 4 bases from J, leaving 7 bases between. This CDR3 is built from 14 residues. In DNA, the CDR3 is TGCGCCAGCAGCTTGGTAGGGGGTAATGAAAAACTGTTTTTT. This encodes CASSLVGGNEKLFF.

The V and J genes are TRBV27 and TRBJ1-2, with D uncertain. The length of the CDR3 is 13 residues. The germline V gene has CDR1 MNHEY and CDR2 SMNVEV (reference sequence). V dropped 5 bases and J dropped 4 bases, with 11 bases sitting between them. CDR3: CASSPTVFYGYTF. The CDR3 DNA sequence: TGTGCCAGCAGTCCTACAGTTTTCTATGGCTACACCTTC.

This rearrangement joins TRBV19 to TRBJ2-2, with TRBD1 as a possible D gene (5 bases). CDR3 length: 18 amino acids. The germline gives CDR1 LNHDA, CDR2 SQIVND (reference sequence). The ends were cut back, 3 bases at V and 4 bases at J, with 21 bases in the middle. The CDR3 DNA follows: TGTGCCAGTAGTATGGGGCTTTTGTCTTATTCTCTCACCGGGGAGCTGTTTTTT. Its protein is CASSMGLLSYSLTGELFF.

The chain has TRBV30 and TRBJ1-4, with D tentatively TRBD1 (6 bases). The CDR3 covers 16 residues. Trimming stripped 2 bases from V and 2 bases from J, with 15 bases between. The germline V gene has CDR1 GTSNPN and CDR2 SVGIG (reference sequence). In DNA form, the CDR3 reads TGTGCCTGGAGTAGGGGGACCATCTCTACTAATGAAAAACTGTTTTTT. As protein: CAWSRGTISTNEKLFF.

The rearrangement links TRBV10-1 to TRBJ2-1, with D perhaps matching TRBD1 (7 bases). V lost 2 bases and J 5 bases, leaving 10 bases between the germline ends. CDR1 is WNHNN and CDR2 is SYGVQD in the germline V gene (reference sequence). The CDR3 is 14 amino acids. The CDR3 reads CASSEGGTDNEQFF. CDR3 sequence (DNA): TGCGCCAGCAGTGAGGGGGGGACAGACAATGAGCAGTTCTTC.

The chain is built from TRBV9 and TRBJ2-1, with TRBD2 matching 14 bases. CDR1 is SGDLS and CDR2 is YYNGEE in the germline V gene. The CDR3 loop spans 16 amino acids. V shed 1 base and J 8 bases; nucleotides not matched to a gene: 5. The CDR3 loop is CASSVKGTSGSYEQFF. The CDR3 DNA reads as TGTGCCAGCAGCGTAAAGGGGACTAGCGGGAGCTATGAGCAGTTCTTC.

The chain combines TRBV28 with TRBJ1-2; no definite D call. Trimming took 1 base from V and 6 from J, leaving 21 bases between them. Germline assignment: CDR1 MDHEN and CDR2 SYDVKM. The CDR3 is 17 amino acids. CDR3 sequence: CASSLLGFDGRVDGYTF. For the CDR3, the DNA is TGTGCCAGCAGTTTATTGGGGTTTGACGGGAGGGTGGATGGCTACACCTTC.

V is TRBV4-1 and J is TRBJ2-7, with D perhaps matching TRBD2 (6 bases). The germline gives CDR1 MGHRA, CDR2 YSYEKL. This CDR3 has 14 amino acids. V was clipped by 3 bases and J by 1 base, with 10 bases between them. The CDR3: CASSHLSGSYEQYF. The DNA for the CDR3 is TGCGCCAGCAGCCACCTTAGCGGTTCCTACGAGCAGTACTTC.

The rearrangement links TRBV18 to TRBJ2-2, with D possibly being TRBD1 (5 bases). CDR1 and CDR2 (germline): KGHSH, LQKENI. This CDR3 has 15 residues. V was trimmed by 8 bases and J by 2 bases, leaving 15 bases between them. CDR3 region: CASPVGATNTGELFF. CDR3 DNA: TGTGCCAGCCCAGTAGGGGCGACTAACACCGGGGAGCTGTTTTTT.

This chain uses TRBV9 with TRBJ1-1; unclear D gene. This CDR3 is 14 amino acids long. Trimming took off 0 bases at V and 10 bases at J, with 16 bases between the two ends. Germline CDR1 reads SGDLS; CDR2 reads YYNGEE. The CDR3 region has the DNA TGTGCCAGCAGCGTAGTTAGTGGACTACAGCCAGCTTTCTTT. Its translation: CASSVVSGLQPAFF.

This chain joins TRBV25-1 and TRBJ2-5, with D possibly being TRBD2 (5 bases). The germline V and J ends were trimmed by 4 bases and 5 bases, with 14 bases remaining between them. The CDR3 covers 14 residues. Germline V gene lookup returns CDR1 MGHDK and CDR2 SYGVNS. The CDR3 here is CASSGMNRGETQYF. For the CDR3, the DNA is TGTGCCAGCAGTGGGATGAACCGCGGGGAGACCCAGTACTTC.

CDR3 residues: CASCQGGNSPLHF. The CDR3 DNA follows: TGTGCCAGTTGTCAGGGGGGTAATTCACCCCTCCACTTT. V usage is TRBV9 and J usage is TRBJ1-6; 7 nucleotides match TRBD1. After removal of 8 bases from V and 6 bases from J, the junction contained 5 bases not matched to a gene. CDR1 SGDLS and CDR2 YYNGEE come from the germline V gene. CDR3 length equals 13 residues.

The V call is TRBV7-9, the J call TRBJ2-7; TRBD1 aligns across 8 bases. Germline CDR1 SEHNR, CDR2 FQNEAQ (reference sequence). The CDR3 is 15 amino acids. With 5 bases clipped from V and 5 bases from J, the junction kept 11 bases outside the gene matches. This chain's CDR3 is CASSNPTGGENEQYF. The CDR3 DNA sequence: TGTGCCAGCAGCAACCCTACAGGGGGTGAAAACGAGCAGTACTTC. The full variable domain, rest sourced from reference TRBV7-9 and TRBJ2-7, is DTGVSQNPRHKITKRGQNVTFRCDPISEHNRLYWYRQTLGQGPEFLTYFQNEAQLEKSRLLSDRFSAERPKGSFSTLEIQRTEQGDSAMYLCASSNPTGGENEQYFGPGTRLTVT.

J is TRBJ2-1 and V is TRBV14, with 14 bases aligning to TRBD2. Germline loops: CDR1 SGHDN, CDR2 FVKESK. Trimming removed 4 bases from V and 15 bases from J; junction bases left unmatched: 8. The CDR3 contains 14 residues. The CDR3 reads CASSPTSGGVTSFF. The CDR3 region has the DNA TGTGCCAGCAGCCCGACTAGCGGGGGGGTAACATCGTTCTTC.

CDR3 bases: TGTGCCAGTAGTATAGGGGGACAGGGGATTGAGCAGTTCTTC. Translating gives CASSIGGQGIEQFF. This chain links TRBV19 with TRBJ2-1; 10 bases map to TRBD1. J was trimmed by 9 bases and V by 1 base; bases with no gene match: 3. The CDR3 extends over 14 amino acids. Germline V CDR1 and CDR2: LNHDA, SQIVND (reference sequence). The whole variable domain, filled in from reference TRBV19 and TRBJ2-1, reads DGGITQSPKYLFRKEGQNVTLSCEQNLNHDAMYWYRQDPGQGLRLIYYSQIVNDFQKGDIAEGYSVSREKKESFPLTVTSAQKNPTAFYLCASSIGGQGIEQFFGPGTRLTVL.

The rearrangement links TRBV30 to TRBJ2-7; 8 bases map to TRBD2. This CDR3 region has 14 residues. Germline lookup yields CDR1 GTSNPN and CDR2 SVGIG (reference sequence). The V gene end was trimmed by 4 bases and the J gene end by 5 bases; junction bases not matched to a gene: 10. The CDR3: CAWKTGGPLNEQYF. CDR3 sequence (DNA): TGTGCCTGGAAGACGGGAGGGCCTCTCAACGAGCAGTACTTC.